This T cell receptor beta chain came from a study of T-cell reconstitution after alpha-beta-depleted transplantation in children (dated by TCRdb to the mid-2010s). Concerning the study at large: The study quantitatively tracked T-cell immune reconstitution after TCRalphabeta/CD19-depleted allogeneic hematopoietic cell transplantation in children using TCR repertoire profiling.

Receptor libraries were prepared by PCR. For sequencing, an Illumina HiSeq 2500 was employed. TCR library preparation used molecular barcoding, with unique molecular identifiers applied to normalize quantification of the TCRbeta repertoire. The public reads were run again by TCRdb, first through fastp at Q25 and then through MiXCR, and only productive beta chains were kept. All rows with the same CDR3 protein become a single entry with the most common DNA and genes. This sample comprises some 240,000 distinct CDR3 sequences, more than 7.5% of them detected only once. The ten largest clones represent around 5% of the sample. As concerns this clonotype: The target of this receptor is not known. One base away there is no much larger clone; base qualities are not given.

The sequencing here drew on PBMCs from the stem cell graft donor, taken from the stem cell graft. The clonotype comes from a human donor who donated a stem cell graft to a child with SCID.

The encoded CDR3 is CASTSHRGLSYEQYF. The sequence in DNA is TGTGCCAGCACCTCTCACAGGGGCTTATCCTACGAGCAGTACTTC. The chain is made from TRBV27 and TRBJ2-7, and 7 junctional nucleotides match TRBD1. After removal of 7 bases from V and 1 base from J, the junction retains 10 bases not matched to a gene. From the cysteine up to the phenylalanine, the CDR3 has a length of 15 residues. CDR3 DNA only is kept here, 45 bases in frame from base 1. CDR1 and CDR2, per the germline V gene (reference sequence), are MNHEY and SMNVEV.